Here is one T cell receptor beta chain with its context. Profiled with immunoSEQ multiplex PCR; TCRdb holds only in-frame clones, not every one. The data show around 95,000 clones, 90% seen once. The sample originates from a study of blood T cell repertoires in COVID-19. Study-level background: There were acute and convalescent COVID-19 samples, and they came from the United States, Italy and Spain. PBMCs, B-cell-depleted T cells, or T cells provided the cDNA or gDNA that made up the material.

The clonotype comes from a man aged 50 or older with acute or convalescent COVID-19. The sample taken for sequencing was peripheral blood.

In nucleotides, the CDR3 is TGTGCCAGCAGCTTGCAGCAAGAGACCCAGTACTTC. This translates into CASSLQQETQYF. V is TRBV5-6 and J is TRBJ2-5, with D unresolved. Trimming pared 1 base from V and 2 bases from J, leaving 3 bases between. Germline CDR1 SGHDT, CDR2 YYEEEE. This CDR3 has 12 amino acids.